This T cell receptor beta chain originates from a study of blood T cell repertoires in COVID-19. Some clones are missing from TCRdb's copy, which holds only in-frame ones; the method was immunoSEQ multiplex PCR. This table has 130,000 to 150,000 clones, around 85% appearing once. The sample was peripheral blood. The receptor was derived from a woman in her forties with active or convalescent COVID-19.

The DNA for the CDR3 is TGTGCCAGCAGCTCGGACACTGAAGCTTTCTTT. Amino acids: CASSSDTEAFF. V is TRBV5-4 and J is TRBJ1-1; D is uncertain. The length of the CDR3 is 11 residues. V was clipped by 3 bases and J by 3 bases, with 3 bases between them. Germline CDR1 and CDR2: SGHNT and YYREEE (reference sequence). The full variable domain, rest sourced from reference TRBV5-4 and TRBJ1-1, is ETGVTQSPTHLIKTRGQQVTLRCSSQSGHNTVSWYQQALGQGPQFIFQYYREEENGRGNFPPRFSGLQFPNYSSELNVNALELDDSALYLCASSSDTEAFFGQGTRLTVV.